The rows below give T cell receptor beta chains drawn from one sample of a study of cytomegalovirus exposure and HLA in healthy donors. Measured with immunoSEQ multiplex PCR; TCRdb has only the in-frame clones, and not every one. The repertoire has about 210,000 clones, 70% to 90% of them found once; the top ten carry 0.2% to 0.25%. Sequencing was carried out using PBMCs. These receptors came from a girl aged 2 to 10 in good health and CMV-seronegative. Each CDR3 is given with its conserved first and last residue. D genes are given only for firm matches. Clone sizes are given selectively: once, few, many, or a class where the clone is expanded.

- TRBJ1-1 - TRBV5-4 TGTGCCAGCAGCTGGGGACTCATGAACACTGAAGCTTTCTTT CASSWGLMNTEAFF
- TRBJ2-3 - TRBV19 TGTGCCAGTAGTTTCGCAGATACGCAGTATTTT CASSFADTQYF
- TRBJ2-1 TRBD2 TRBV30 TGTGCCTGGAGTAGCGGGGGGGCCTACAATGAGCAGTTCTTC CAWSSGGAYNEQFF
once TRBJ1-6 TRBD1 TRBV19 TGTGCCAGTAGTAGAGAGACAGGGGAAAATTCACCCCTCCACTTT CASSRETGENSPLHF
- TRBJ2-5 - TRBV4-1 TGCGCCAGCAGCCAAGATCCCGGGGGTCAAGAGACCCAGTACTTC CASSQDPGGQETQYF
- TRBJ1-2 - TRBV7-9 TGTGCCAGCAGCCGAATCCCACTAGACGGATCTAACTATGGCTACACCTTC CASSRIPLDGSNYGYTF
- TRBJ1-2 TRBD1 TRBV30 TGTGCCTGGAGTGATCCGACAGGGACTTCAGAGGGCTACACCTTC CAWSDPTGTSEGYTF
- TRBJ1-1 - TRBV5-6 TGTGCCAGCAGCTTGGTTCGGGTAGGAAACACTGAAGCTTTCTTT CASSLVRVGNTEAFF
- TRBJ2-3 - TRBV28 TGTGCCAGCAGTTTAATCAGGAGGCGGGACACAGATACGCAGTATTTT CASSLIRRRDTDTQYF
- TRBJ2-1 - TRBV19 TGTGCCAGTAGCAAGGCGGGGCTTTGGAGGAGGGATGAGCAGTTCTTC CASSKAGLWRRDEQFF
once TRBJ2-1 TRBD2 TRBV9 TGTGCCAGCAGCCACGGACTAGCGGGGGGCAATGAGCAGTTCTTC CASSHGLAGGNEQFF
- TRBJ1-5 TRBD1 TRBV4-1 TGCGCCAGCAGCCAAGCGATGCCTAGGACAGGGGATGGGTTCAATCAGCCCCAGCATTTT CASSQAMPRTGDGFNQPQHF
- TRBJ2-1 - TRBV5-1 TGCGCCAGCAGCTTGGACAAAATCTCCTACAATGAGCAGTTCTTC CASSLDKISYNEQFF
- TRBJ2-1 - TRBV5-6 TGTGCCAGCAGCTTGGGGGGACACTACAATGAGCAGTTCTTC CASSLGGHYNEQFF
- TRBJ1-4 TRBD1 TRBV5-1 TGCGCCAGCAGCTTAGGACAGGGAGCAACTAATGAAAAACTGTTTTTT CASSLGQGATNEKLFF
once TRBJ2-7 - TRBV9 TGTGCCAGCAGCTCGAGCAGGGAAAACGAGCAGTACTTC CASSSSRENEQYF
- TRBJ2-5 - TRBV29-1 TGCAGCGTTGGGCGCGGAGGGGTCCAAGAGACCCAGTACTTC CSVGRGGVQETQYF